What follows are 4 T cell receptor beta chains derived from one specimen sequenced in a study of regulatory T cells in long-lasting Graves disease. Sequencing libraries for TCR beta were prepared with iRepertoire HTBI primers and Arm-PCR of CDR3 regions. TCRdb recomputed calls from the multiplex PCR reads with MiXCR, one row per CDR3 protein. The data hold approximately 470,000 distinct CDR3 sequences, with more than 20% observed a single time. Stated time point: persistent/refractory GD, antithyroid drugs over 5 years with positive TRAb. Preparation of the TCR library used RNA extracted from PBMCs. The sequencing here drew on peripheral blood mononuclear cells (PBMCs), taken when the disease was refractory, from a patient treated with antithyroid drugs. Receptors were obtained from a female donor with Graves disease.

The V gene is TRBV27, the J gene TRBJ2-3; 9 bases align to TRBD2. This CDR3 is 15 amino acids long. Germline loops: CDR1 MNHEY, CDR2 SMNVEV (reference sequence). Trimming cost V 8 bases and J 0 bases; bases outside gene matches: 6. The CDR3 DNA is TGTGCCAGCGGTATTCTAGCGGGGAGCACAGATACGCAGTATTTT. Translating gives CASGILAGSTDTQYF.

As regards this clonotype: A much larger clone is a single base away; this may be a read error. The chain uses TRBV29-1 and TRBJ2-7; 7 positions agree with TRBD2. CDR1 SQVTM and CDR2 ANQGSEA come from the germline V gene. The CDR3 totals 14 residues. Trimming took 6 bases from V and 3 from J; bases not matched to a gene: 11. This CDR3 reads CSVNRLTGGYEQYF. Written as DNA, the CDR3 is TGCAGCGTCAACAGACTAACGGGAGGCTACGAGCAGTACTTC.

The V and J genes are TRBV28 and TRBJ2-1; 7 positions match TRBD2. The germline V gene encodes CDR1 MDHEN and CDR2 SYDVKM. With 4 bases clipped from V and 5 bases from J, the junction kept 11 bases outside the gene matches. The CDR3 spans 16 residues. CDR3: CASSSFIGLGHNEQFF. The CDR3 region has the DNA TGTGCCAGCAGTTCGTTTATCGGACTAGGTCACAATGAGCAGTTCTTC.

This clonotype occurred a few times. This chain connects TRBV15 to TRBJ2-5; D is uncertain. Germline CDR1 LNHNV, CDR2 YYDKDF (reference sequence). This CDR3 spans 13 amino acids. V was cut by 1 base and J by 5 bases, with 8 bases left in between. The CDR3 DNA is TGTGCCACCAGCAGAGTCCTCGGGGAGACCCAGTACTTC. This codes for CATSRVLGETQYF.